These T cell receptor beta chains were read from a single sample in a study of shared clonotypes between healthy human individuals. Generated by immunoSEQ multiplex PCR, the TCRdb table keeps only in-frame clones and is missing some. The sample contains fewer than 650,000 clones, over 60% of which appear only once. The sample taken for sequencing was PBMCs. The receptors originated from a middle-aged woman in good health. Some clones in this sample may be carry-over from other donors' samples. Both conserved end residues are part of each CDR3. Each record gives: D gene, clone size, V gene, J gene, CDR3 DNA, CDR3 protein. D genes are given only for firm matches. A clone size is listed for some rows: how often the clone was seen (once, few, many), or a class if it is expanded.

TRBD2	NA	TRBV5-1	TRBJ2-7	TGCGCCAGCAGCTTGGGGACTAGTGGGTCTTACGAGCAGTACTTC	CASSLGTSGSYEQYF
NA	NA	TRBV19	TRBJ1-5	TGTGCCAGTAGTATAGGTCCGACCCAGCATTTT	CASSIGPTQHF
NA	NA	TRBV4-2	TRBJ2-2	TGTGCCAGCAGCCAAGAAGGCAGGCCCGGGGAGCTGTTTTTT	CASSQEGRPGELFF
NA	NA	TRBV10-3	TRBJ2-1	TGTGCCATTCGGGGTATATCGGCGGGGACCGCCGGGGAGCAGTTCTTC	CAIRGISAGTAGEQFF
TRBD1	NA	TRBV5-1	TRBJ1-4	TGCGCCAGCAGCTTGAGAACAGGGGCTAATGAAAAACTGTTTTTT	CASSLRTGANEKLFF
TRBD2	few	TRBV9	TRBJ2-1	TGTGCCAGCAGCGTAGGTCTATTCGGGACTAGCGGAAGTCTTCAGTTCTTC	CASSVGLFGTSGSLQFF
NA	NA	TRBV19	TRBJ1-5	TGTGCCAGTAATAATCCGGGACGCTTGGGTCAGCCCCAGCATTTT	CASNNPGRLGQPQHF
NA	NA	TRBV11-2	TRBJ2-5	TGTGCCAGCAGCTTAGGTCGACAGCTACAAGAGACCCAGTACTTC	CASSLGRQLQETQYF
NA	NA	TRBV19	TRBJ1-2	TGTGCCAGTAGTCCCTCGGGGGAAGGGCACTATGGCTACACCTTC	CASSPSGEGHYGYTF
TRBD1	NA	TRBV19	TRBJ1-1	TGTGCCAGTAGTCGACAGGGGAAGAACACTGAAGCTTTCTTT	CASSRQGKNTEAFF
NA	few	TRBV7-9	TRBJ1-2	TGTGCCAGCACCAAGAGGACAACACAAGCTAACTATGGCTACACCTTC	CASTKRTTQANYGYTF
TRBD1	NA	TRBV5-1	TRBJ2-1	TGCGCCAGCAGCTTCGACAGGGGGTCCTACAATGAGCAGTTCTTC	CASSFDRGSYNEQFF
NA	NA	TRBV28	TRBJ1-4	TGTGCCAGCAGTCCGGGCCGGGAAGAAAAACTGTTTTTT	CASSPGREEKLFF
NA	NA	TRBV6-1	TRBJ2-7	TGTGCCAGCAGTGAGCTCGCAGGGGATCGTTACGAGCAGTACTTC	CASSELAGDRYEQYF
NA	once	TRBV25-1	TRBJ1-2	TGTGCCAGCAGTGACCCGCAGGGGAGATCCTCGGAGGGCTACACCTTC	CASSDPQGRSSEGYTF
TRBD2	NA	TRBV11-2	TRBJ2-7	TGTGCCAGCAGTCCGAGACTAGCGGCCTACGAGCAGTACTTC	CASSPRLAAYEQYF